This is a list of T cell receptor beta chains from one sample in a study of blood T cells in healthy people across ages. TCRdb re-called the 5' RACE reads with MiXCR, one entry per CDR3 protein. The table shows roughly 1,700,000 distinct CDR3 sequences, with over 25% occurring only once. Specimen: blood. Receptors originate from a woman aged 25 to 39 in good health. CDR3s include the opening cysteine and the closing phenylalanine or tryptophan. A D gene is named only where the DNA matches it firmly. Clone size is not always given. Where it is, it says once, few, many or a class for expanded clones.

CSARVRDRSNEKLFF,TGCAGTGCTAGAGTGAGGGACAGGAGTAATGAAAAACTGTTTTTT,TRBJ1-4,NA,TRBV20-1,TRBD1
CSASGGAKNEQFF,TGCAGTGCTAGCGGGGGGGCTAAAAATGAGCAGTTCTTC,TRBJ2-1,NA,TRBV20-1,TRBD2
CASSPGGQQPQHF,TGTGCCAGCTCACCAGGGGGGCAACAGCCCCAGCATTTT,TRBJ1-5,few,TRBV18,NA
CSARGSYIGNEQFF,TGCAGTGCTAGAGGGTCTTACATTGGCAATGAGCAGTTCTTC,TRBJ2-1,NA,TRBV20-1,NA
CASSLAGLNTGELFF,TGTGCCAGCAGCCTAGCGGGGTTGAACACCGGGGAGCTGTTTTTT,TRBJ2-2,many,TRBV11-2,TRBD2
CASSLGDFSKDEQFF,TGTGCCAGCAGCTTAGGGGACTTCTCCAAAGATGAGCAGTTCTTC,TRBJ2-1,few,TRBV7-9,NA
CSVENKGTANYGYTF,TGCAGCGTTGAAAATAAGGGTACAGCTAACTATGGCTACACCTTC,TRBJ1-2,NA,TRBV29-1,NA
CATLPSGEQTYEQYF,TGCGCCACCTTGCCCTCAGGGGAACAAACCTACGAGCAGTACTTC,TRBJ2-7,NA,TRBV5-1,NA
CSASNSGRFHEQFF,TGCAGTGCTAGTAACAGTGGGAGGTTCCACGAGCAGTTCTTC,TRBJ2-1,NA,TRBV20-1,NA
CSVENPGAAYNEQFF,TGCAGCGTTGAGAACCCCGGGGCCGCCTACAATGAGCAGTTCTTC,TRBJ2-1,NA,TRBV29-1,NA
CASSSPGGQEDEQYF,TGTGCCAGCAGCTCCCCAGGAGGGCAGGAGGACGAGCAGTACTTC,TRBJ2-7,many,TRBV7-9,NA
CASTYRYSNQPQHF,TGTGCCAGTACCTACAGGTATAGCAATCAGCCCCAGCATTTT,TRBJ1-5,NA,TRBV6-2/TRBV6-3,NA
CASSPSAGQTNTEAFF,TGCGCCAGCAGCCCCAGCGCTGGACAGACGAACACTGAAGCTTTCTTT,TRBJ1-1,NA,TRBV5-1,NA
CASSLRVAQPQHF,TGTGCCAGCAGCCTCAGGGTAGCGCAGCCCCAGCATTTT,TRBJ1-5,NA,TRBV12-3/TRBV12-4,NA
CSASPGGQPQHF,TGCAGTGCTTCGCCCGGGGGCCAGCCCCAGCATTTT,TRBJ1-5,few,TRBV20-1,NA
CASSRLADSNQPQRF,TGCGCCAGCAGCCGCTTGGCCGATAGCAATCAGCCCCAGCGTTTT,TRBJ1-5,NA,TRBV4-1,NA
CASSYEGRSDTQYF,TGTGCCAGCAGTTACGAGGGGAGGTCAGATACGCAGTATTTT,TRBJ2-3,few,TRBV6-2/TRBV6-3,NA
CASSLVPETQYF,TGTGCCAGCAGCTTAGTACCCGAGACCCAGTACTTC,TRBJ2-5,many,TRBV7-2,NA
CAGSRSGRAYNEQFF,TGTGCCGGCAGCCGTAGCGGGAGGGCCTACAATGAGCAGTTCTTC,TRBJ2-1,NA,TRBV3-1,TRBD2
CASSLPALVDSEQYF,TGTGCCAGCAGCTTACCGGCACTAGTGGATTCCGAGCAGTACTTC,TRBJ2-7,NA,TRBV7-9,NA
CASSFDRLEQPQHF,TGTGCCAGCAGTTTTGACAGGTTAGAACAGCCCCAGCATTTT,TRBJ1-5,NA,TRBV12-3/TRBV12-4,NA
CSVEVDYEQYF,TGCAGCGTTGAGGTAGACTACGAGCAGTACTTC,TRBJ2-7,many,TRBV29-1,NA
CASSNRQGGGELFF,TGCGCCAGCAGCAACCGTCAGGGAGGCGGGGAGCTGTTTTTT,TRBJ2-2,NA,TRBV5-1,NA
CSARVGRGGASDTQYF,TGCAGTGCTAGAGTCGGCCGTGGCGGTGCCTCCGATACGCAGTATTTT,TRBJ2-3,few,TRBV20-1,NA
CASSTETSSYNEQFF,TGTGCCAGCAGCACGGAGACTAGCTCCTACAATGAGCAGTTCTTC,TRBJ2-1,NA,TRBV7-3,NA
CASSLLGPPNEQFF,TGTGCCAGCAGCTTACTCGGACCGCCCAATGAGCAGTTCTTC,TRBJ2-1,few,TRBV7-8,NA
CASSHSTSYNEQFF,TGCGCCAGCAGCCATTCGACTAGCTACAATGAGCAGTTCTTC,TRBJ2-1,NA,TRBV5-1,NA
CASSPPGQAYNEQFF,TGTGCCAGCTCACCACCGGGACAGGCATACAATGAGCAGTTCTTC,TRBJ2-1,many,TRBV18,TRBD1
CASSRLAGGNTDTQYF,TGTGCCAGCAGTCGACTAGCGGGGGGCAACACAGATACGCAGTATTTT,TRBJ2-3,NA,TRBV12-3/TRBV12-4,TRBD2
CASSLKGIHTEAFF,TGTGCCAGCAGTTTAAAGGGGATCCACACTGAAGCTTTCTTT,TRBJ1-1,few,TRBV27,NA
CASHTGLEYNEQFF,TGTGCCAGCCACACGGGACTAGAATACAATGAGCAGTTCTTC,TRBJ2-1,NA,TRBV7-9,TRBD2
CASGSSGAKETQYF,TGTGCTAGCGGTAGTAGCGGGGCTAAAGAGACCCAGTACTTC,TRBJ2-5,few,TRBV12-5,TRBD2
CAWSRDRRAYGYTF,TGTGCCTGGAGTCGGGACAGGCGGGCCTATGGCTACACCTTC,TRBJ1-2,NA,TRBV30,TRBD1
CASSRGLAGDYEQYF,TGCGCCAGCAGCCGGGGACTAGCGGGAGATTACGAGCAGTACTTC,TRBJ2-7,many,TRBV4-1,TRBD2
CASSLMAQETQFF,TGCGCCAGCAGCTTGATGGCCCAAGAGACCCAGTTCTTC,TRBJ2-1,once,TRBV5-1,NA